Below are 14 T cell receptor beta chains sequenced from a single sample in a study of regulatory T cells in long-lasting Graves disease. Time point of the sample: newly diagnosed GD, antithyroid drugs for less than 3 months. Isolated PBMC RNA provided the starting material for the TCR library. Libraries of TCR beta came from iRepertoire HTBI primers plus Arm-PCR of CDR3 regions. MiXCR, run by TCRdb on the multiplex PCR reads, gives a single entry per CDR3 protein. The sample lists about 540,000 distinct CDR3 sequences; roughly 12% were seen once. The same data also contributed to another study, on T cells in Graves' hyperthyroidism and ophthalmopathy.

The source material was peripheral blood mononuclear cells (PBMCs), sampled at new diagnosis, from a patient treated with antithyroid drugs. These TCRs come from a man aged 25-45 years with Graves disease.

This clonotype was observed a few times. The CDR3 nucleotides are TGTGCCAGCAGCCAATCCGGGCAGGTAGTCACCGGGGAGCTGTTTTTT. Encoded protein: CASSQSGQVVTGELFF. This chain connects TRBV16 to TRBJ2-2, with D unclear. V was cut by 0 bases and J by 4 bases, with 12 bases left in between. The CDR3 runs to 16 residues. The V gene's germline CDR1 is KGHSY and CDR2 FQNENV.

DNA for the CDR3: TGTGCCATCACCCCCGGGCGGGAGCGGTACGAGCAGTACTTC. It encodes CAITPGRERYEQYF. The V gene is TRBV10-3, the J gene TRBJ2-7; TRBD2 matches 7 bases. V was clipped by 7 bases and J by 4 bases; unmatched bases: 10. Germline V lookup: CDR1 ENHRY, CDR2 SYGVKD. This CDR3 spans 14 amino acids.

CDR3 region: CSAPGTQTDTQYF. The CDR3 DNA follows: TGCAGTGCTCCGGGCACTCAGACAGATACGCAGTATTTT. V gene TRBV20-1 combines with J gene TRBJ2-3; D unclear. Trimming shortened V by 5 bases and J by 3 bases, and 12 bases separated the two germline ends. This CDR3 has 13 residues. CDR1 DFQATT and CDR2 SNEGSKA come from the germline V gene (reference sequence).

This clonotype came up many times. The V and J genes are TRBV5-6 and TRBJ1-2, with unresolved D. V was trimmed by 0 bases and J by 0 bases, leaving 9 bases between them. This CDR3 spans 15 amino acids. Germline CDR1 reads SGHDT; CDR2 reads YYEEEE. CDR3 residues: CASSLGFAANYGYTF. The CDR3 DNA reads as TGTGCCAGCAGCTTGGGATTTGCTGCTAACTATGGCTACACCTTC.

This clonotype was seen many times. The chain couples TRBV2 to TRBJ2-1; D is perhaps TRBD2 (5 bases). V lost 10 bases, J lost 0 bases, and 10 bases lay in between. The germline V gene encodes CDR1 SNHLY and CDR2 FYNNEI. This CDR3 contains 13 residues. CDR3 in amino acids: CATERSSYNEQFF. CDR3 coding DNA: TGTGCCACCGAGCGGAGCTCCTACAATGAGCAGTTCTTC.

This clonotype was observed a handful of times. The chain combines TRBV3-1 with TRBJ2-2; D is ambiguous. This CDR3 has 16 amino acids. V gave up 1 base and J gave up 3 bases, with 12 bases separating them. Germline CDR1 LGHDT, CDR2 YNNKEL (reference sequence). CDR3 nucleotide sequence: TGTGCCAGCAGCCAAGTAACCCTAAGCTACACCGGGGAGCTGTTTTTT. Its translation is CASSQVTLSYTGELFF.

The V call is TRBV5-5, the J call TRBJ1-5, with 7 bases identical to TRBD1. The CDR3 is made up of 16 amino acids. Germline V gene data show CDR1 as SGHKS and CDR2 as YYEKEE (reference sequence). V was clipped by 0 bases and J by 1 base; unmatched bases: 4. The CDR3 reads CASSLGGGVSNQPQHF. As DNA, the CDR3 is TGTGCCAGCAGCTTGGGAGGGGGCGTAAGCAATCAGCCCCAGCATTTT.

Many counts were recorded for this clonotype. This chain connects TRBV6-1 to TRBJ2-5; D unresolved. V lost 8 bases, J lost 4 bases, and 14 bases lay in between. The CDR3 is 13 amino acids. Looked up from germline, CDR1 is MNHNS and CDR2 is SASEGT. CDR3 nucleotides: TGTGCCAGCGGGCAAACCCGGACAGAGACCCAGTACTTC. Protein product: CASGQTRTETQYF.

This clonotype was observed at least ten times. V is TRBV12-3 or TRBV12-4 and J is TRBJ2-2; D is unresolved. This CDR3 region has 15 residues. V lost 7 bases to trimming and J lost 4 bases, with 16 bases between them. The CDR3 is CASTKGPSGTGELFF. CDR3 in DNA: TGTGCCAGCACCAAAGGGCCCTCGGGCACCGGGGAGCTGTTTTTT.

This chain links TRBV12-5 with TRBJ1-5, with unresolved D. The V end was cut by 4 bases, the J end by 9 bases, with 7 bases between. The germline CDR1 and CDR2 sequences are LGHNT and FRNRAP. The length of the CDR3 is 11 residues. CDR3 sequence reads: CASGSSGPQHF. The CDR3 region has the DNA TGTGCTAGTGGTTCCTCCGGGCCCCAGCATTTT.

This clonotype was seen many times. The J gene is TRBJ1-5, the V gene TRBV7-9, with D tentatively TRBD1 (6 bases). This CDR3 has 14 residues. From germline, CDR1 is SEHNR and CDR2 FQNEAQ (reference sequence). V was clipped by 5 bases and J by 1 base, with 9 bases between them. The CDR3 spells CASSQQGSNQPQHF. The CDR3 DNA sequence: TGTGCCAGCAGCCAACAGGGAAGCAATCAGCCCCAGCATTTT.

This clonotype was seen many times. This rearrangement joins TRBV20-1 to TRBJ1-6, with TRBD1 matching over 8 bases. CDR1 is DFQATT, CDR2 SNEGSKA, per germline (reference sequence). V lost 0 bases and J lost 5; bases outside the gene matches: 3. The CDR3 has 15 amino acids. CDR3 sequence reads: CSAREGGQDNSPLHF. The CDR3 DNA is TGCAGTGCTAGAGAAGGGGGACAGGATAATTCACCCCTCCACTTT.

The genes are TRBV2 and TRBJ2-3; a possible D gene is TRBD2 (5 bases). V was shortened by 6 bases and J by 11 bases, with 12 bases between the two germline ends. The CDR3 is 11 amino acids. Germline assignment: CDR1 SNHLY and CDR2 FYNNEI. The CDR3 is CASSTGIRQYF. CDR3 in DNA: TGTGCCAGCAGCACGGGGATAAGGCAGTATTTT.

This clonotype occurred many times. This chain joins TRBV5-1 and TRBJ2-7, with 11 bases lining up with TRBD1. CDR1 and CDR2 (germline): SGHRS, YFSETQ. Trimming took 4 bases from V and 4 from J; bases not matched to a gene: 7. The CDR3 extends over 15 amino acids. The CDR3 DNA follows: TGCGCCAGCAGCACGTTAGGACAGGGGGCGTACGAGCAGTACTTC. Translating it yields CASSTLGQGAYEQYF. The variable domain in full, completed from reference TRBV5-1 and TRBJ2-7, reads KAGVTQTPRYLIKTRGQQVTLSCSPISGHRSVSWYQQTPGQGLQFLFEYFSETQRNKGNFPGRFSGRQFSNSRSEMNVSTLELGDSALYLCASSTLGQGAYEQYFGPGTRLTVT.